The 26 T cell receptor beta chains listed next were all sequenced from one sample in a study of vaccination and CD4 T cells after COVID-19 (dated by TCRdb to the early 2020s). For these TCRs, the target antigens are not known. Per the publication, the treatment or condition label means: approximately 9-day PBMC culture with coronavirus spike peptide pools or control peptides (ViraFEST assay). The method was PCR. Reads for this sample came from an Illumina iSeq 100. At the Johns Hopkins FTIC core, DNA from the cultured CD4+ T cells underwent TCR sequencing with the Oncomine TCR Beta short-read assay. Using fastp at Q25 and MiXCR, TCRdb reprocessed the public reads and kept productive beta chains. Each CDR3 protein gets just one entry, which takes the most common genes and DNA from the rows behind it. Here the sample has 13,000 to 15,000 distinct CDR3 sequences; roughly 29% occur a single time. The ten most abundant clones make up roughly a fifth of the sample.

Sequenced sample: cultured CD4+ T cells from blood. The origin of the receptors is a human donor with COVID-19.

The gene calls are TRBV28 and TRBJ2-2, with TRBD1 matching 7 bases. The V gene end was trimmed by 6 bases and the J gene end by 2 bases; junction bases not matched to a gene: 6. Germline V gene lookup returns CDR1 MDHEN and CDR2 SYDVKM. The CDR3 has 15 amino acids. DNA of the CDR3: TGTGCCAGCAGCCAGGGACAGACAAACACCGGGGAGCTGTTTTTT. Protein sequence: CASSQGQTNTGELFF.

Only one count was recorded for this clonotype. The V and J genes are TRBV18 and TRBJ1-3; 7 bases agree with TRBD1. The J segment lost 4 bases and the V segment lost 1 base, leaving 7 bases of the junction unmatched. Looked up from germline, CDR1 is KGHSH and CDR2 is LQKENI. The CDR3 totals 16 residues. This CDR3 is CASSPLAGQEGNTIYF. Here the CDR3 DNA reads TGTGCCAGCTCACCACTCGCCGGACAGGAAGGAAACACCATATATTTT.

The table lists this clonotype with a few counts. The V gene is TRBV6-2 or TRBV6-3, the J gene TRBJ2-1; 11 bases fit TRBD2. With V trimmed by 6 bases and J by 0 bases, 4 bases remained unmatched. CDR3 length: 16 residues. CDR1 is MNHEY and CDR2 is SVGEGT in the germline V gene. The CDR3 DNA is TGTGCCAGCAGACCTAGCGGGGGGCGCTCCTACAATGAGCAGTTCTTC. It codes for CASRPSGGRSYNEQFF.

The J gene is TRBJ1-2, the V gene TRBV9; 8 positions agree with TRBD1. The CDR3 runs 14 residues. Germline values: CDR1 SGDLS, CDR2 YYNGEE. V shed 4 bases and J 4 bases; nucleotides not matched to a gene: 6. In DNA form, the CDR3 reads TGTGCCAGCAGCACCGGGACAGGTGGCTATGGCTACACCTTC. Translation: CASSTGTGGYGYTF.

This clonotype has more than one count but fewer than ten. The chain is built from TRBV6-1 and TRBJ2-7; 8 bases map to TRBD2. Trimming at V came to 0 bases and at J to 2 bases, leaving 3 bases not matched to a gene. The CDR3 extends over 15 amino acids. Per the germline V gene, CDR1 is MNHNS and CDR2 is SASEGT. The DNA of the CDR3 is TGTGCCAGCAGTGAAGCGCCCGGGGGGGCCTACGAGCAGTACTTC. It is translated as CASSEAPGGAYEQYF.

The chain combines TRBV28 with TRBJ2-6; D remains ambiguous. V lost 5 bases and J 4 bases, leaving 9 bases between the germline ends. CDR3 length equals 14 residues. Germline loops: CDR1 MDHEN, CDR2 SYDVKM. In nucleotides, the CDR3 is TGTGCCAGCAGTGTTACAACCGGGGCCAACGTCCTGACTTTC. It encodes CASSVTTGANVLTF.

The table lists this clonotype with a few counts. The genes are TRBV6-1 and TRBJ2-7; D could derive from TRBD1 or TRBD2 (7 bases each). The CDR3 consists of 13 residues. Trimming left V 6 bases short and J 7 bases short, with 16 bases between. Germline lookup yields CDR1 MNHNS and CDR2 SASEGT. The DNA for the CDR3 is TGTGCCAGCAGACTCCCAGGGGGGGGAGAGCAGTACTTC. This codes for CASRLPGGGEQYF.

This clonotype has only a few counts. The rearrangement uses TRBV6-1 and TRBJ1-5; D is perhaps TRBD1 (5 bases). There are 14 residues in the CDR3. The germline V gene has CDR1 MNHNS and CDR2 SASEGT. Trimming removed 6 bases from V and 2 bases from J, with 11 bases in between. This CDR3 reads CASSQGLGNQPQHF. Written as DNA, the CDR3 is TGTGCCAGCAGCCAGGGTCTGGGCAATCAGCCCCAGCATTTT.

V usage is TRBV7-9 and J usage is TRBJ2-5, with TRBD2 identical over 8 bases. Germline assignment: CDR1 SEHNR and CDR2 FQNEAQ (reference sequence). V lost 7 bases, J lost 4 bases, and 11 bases stayed unmatched. The CDR3 runs to 15 residues. In DNA form, the CDR3 reads TGTGCCAGCACCGTGGGACTAGAGCGCAGAGAGACCCAGTACTTC. Protein: CASTVGLERRETQYF.

This clonotype was seen only a few times. The chain recombines TRBV7-9 with TRBJ2-5, with D maybe TRBD2 (6 bases). Per germline, CDR1 SEHNR and CDR2 FQNEAQ (reference sequence). The V and J ends lost 3 bases and 1 base respectively, with 12 bases between them. The CDR3 has 15 amino acids. CDR3 amino acids: CASSLPGGPQETQYF. The CDR3 DNA sequence: TGTGCCAGCAGCTTGCCCGGGGGTCCCCAAGAGACCCAGTACTTC.

This chain uses TRBV10-3 with TRBJ1-6; tentatively, D is TRBD1 (5 bases). V was clipped by 6 bases and J by 7 bases, with 13 bases between them. This CDR3 is 14 amino acids long. Germline V lookup: CDR1 ENHRY, CDR2 SYGVKD. As DNA, the CDR3 is TGTGCCATCAGGGGGACGGGGAGAAATTCACCCCTCCACTTT. It codes for CAIRGTGRNSPLHF.

The chain combines TRBV12-3 or TRBV12-4 with TRBJ1-2, with D maybe TRBD1 (5 bases). CDR3 length: 14 residues. Trimming left V 5 bases short and J 5 bases short, with 15 bases between. CDR3 bases: TGTGCCAGCAGTGCACAAGGGGACTATTATGGCTACACCTTC. Translated: CASSAQGDYYGYTF.

CDR3 sequence: CASRHGTGSYEQYF. As DNA, the CDR3 is TGCGCCAGCAGGCACGGGACAGGGTCCTACGAGCAGTACTTC. The chain is built from TRBV5-1 and TRBJ2-7; TRBD1 matches at 9 bases. The CDR3 is 14 amino acids. J gave up 1 base and V 5 bases, and 4 bases lay outside the gene matches. Germline lookup yields CDR1 SGHRS and CDR2 YFSETQ.

This clonotype has more than one count but fewer than ten. The CDR3 DNA sequence: TGTGCCAGCAGCTTAGCGGGGGCCTTCTATGGCTACACCTTC. As protein: CASSLAGAFYGYTF. This chain connects TRBV7-8 to TRBJ1-2; possible D gene TRBD1, 6 bases. Germline lookup yields CDR1 SGHVS and CDR2 FQNEAQ. Trimming pared 0 bases from V and 4 bases from J, leaving 9 bases between. The CDR3 spans 14 residues.

In regard to this clonotype: No conserved phenylalanine or tryptophan is present at the end of the CDR3, so a read error is the likely explanation. This chain uses TRBV6-1 with TRBJ1-2; D might be TRBD1 (6 bases). In germline, CDR1 is MNHNS, CDR2 SASEGT. The ends were cut back, 6 bases at V and 7 bases at J, with 15 bases in the middle. CDR3 length equals 13 residues. CDR3 amino acids: CASSPPTGSGYTS. In nucleotides, the CDR3 is TGTGCCAGCAGCCCCCCGACAGGCTCTGGCTACACCTCC.

In this sample, this clonotype turned up a few times. The rearrangement uses TRBV7-7 and TRBJ2-5; D possibly corresponds to TRBD2 (6 bases). CDR3 length: 13 residues. CDR1 and CDR2 (germline): SSHAT, FNYEAQ (reference sequence). The CDR3 DNA follows: TGTGCTAGCTCGGAGGGGCCCCGTGAGACCCAGTACTTC. It specifies CASSEGPRETQYF.

This clonotype occurred a few times. The genes are TRBV27 and TRBJ2-7; D is perhaps TRBD1 or TRBD2 (5 bases each). Trimming took off 6 bases at V and 2 bases at J, with 17 bases between the two ends. The CDR3 runs to 15 residues. The germline V gene encodes CDR1 MNHEY and CDR2 SMNVEV (reference sequence). Written as DNA, the CDR3 is TGTGCCAGCAGCCCGTCGGGGCAGGTACCCTACGAGCAGTACTTC. It encodes CASSPSGQVPYEQYF.

This clonotype is medium-sized (0.01 to 0.1%) within its sample. V is TRBV6-1 and J is TRBJ1-6, with 7 bases lining up with TRBD1. The CDR3 extends over 15 amino acids. Germline lookup yields CDR1 MNHNS and CDR2 SASEGT. V was pared by 5 bases and J by 11 bases, with 12 bases of the junction left unmatched. CDR3 nucleotide sequence: TGTGCCAGCAGTATAGGGGGCCAGGGTACTGCACCCCTCCACTTT. This encodes CASSIGGQGTAPLHF.

J is TRBJ1-6 and V is TRBV9; 7 positions agree with TRBD1. With V trimmed by 2 bases and J by 6 bases, 5 bases remained unmatched. Germline CDR1 is SGDLS and CDR2 is YYNGEE. The CDR3 loop spans 15 amino acids. DNA for the CDR3: TGTGCCAGCAGCGTCCAAGGGGGCAGTAATTCACCCCTCCACTTT. This gives the protein CASSVQGGSNSPLHF.

The CDR3 bases are TGTGCCATCAGGGGACAGGGAGACACTGAAGCTTTCTTT. Translation gives CAIRGQGDTEAFF. The rearrangement uses TRBV10-3 and TRBJ1-1; 9 bases are shared with TRBD1. Trimming removed 6 bases from V and 3 bases from J; junction bases left unmatched: 2. CDR1 is ENHRY and CDR2 is SYGVKD in the germline V gene. The CDR3 length is 13 residues.

This clonotype has a handful of counts. This chain uses TRBV6-2 or TRBV6-3 with TRBJ1-2; 8 positions agree with TRBD1. V dropped 6 bases and J dropped 8; count of bases not matched to a gene: 8. This CDR3 comprises 13 residues. Germline V gene sequence: CDR1 MNHEY, CDR2 SVGEGT. The CDR3 region has the DNA TGTGCCAGCAGGAGGGGACAGGTCTTCGGCTACACCTTC. Encoded protein: CASRRGQVFGYTF.

This clonotype has just a few counts. V usage is TRBV2 and J usage is TRBJ1-2, with 10 bases fitting TRBD1. The CDR3 runs to 15 residues. J was trimmed by 6 bases and V by 3 bases; bases with no gene match: 7. Germline-derived CDR1 and CDR2 are SNHLY and FYNNEI. The CDR3 sequence: CASSDRQGARDGYTF. The CDR3 DNA sequence: TGTGCCAGCAGTGACCGACAGGGGGCTAGAGATGGCTACACCTTC.

This clonotype was seen a handful of times. The V call is TRBV7-9, the J call TRBJ1-5; 7 bases are shared with TRBD1. This CDR3 comprises 14 residues. V shed 5 bases, J shed 5 bases, and the junction held 6 bases outside the gene matches. Germline V gene data show CDR1 as SEHNR and CDR2 as FQNEAQ (reference sequence). CDR3 region: CASSQDRAHQPQHF. The CDR3 DNA reads as TGTGCCAGCAGCCAAGACAGGGCGCATCAGCCCCAGCATTTT.

The rearrangement joins TRBV6-2 or TRBV6-3 to TRBJ1-2; no reliable D call. V was pared by 2 bases and J by 8 bases, with 12 bases between. The CDR3 consists of 13 residues. CDR1 and CDR2 from the germline V gene are MNHEY and SVGEGT. CDR3 DNA: TGTGCCAGCAGTTACCAAGCCGCCGGCGGCTACACCTTC. Translated: CASSYQAAGGYTF.

This clonotype was seen a few times. The V and J genes are TRBV19 and TRBJ1-5; 8 bases line up with TRBD1. CDR3 length: 18 amino acids. V shed 4 bases and J 2 bases; nucleotides not matched to a gene: 13. Germline V gives CDR1 LNHDA, CDR2 SQIVND (reference sequence). The CDR3, as DNA: TGTGCCAGTAGTACCCCCACGGCAGGGGGCTTTGGCAATCAGCCCCAGCATTTT. Protein sequence: CASSTPTAGGFGNQPQHF.

The sample holds one count of this clonotype. A read error may account for a junction end that differs from germline. The chain employs TRBV7-9 and TRBJ1-6; possibly TRBD1 for D (6 bases). Germline assignment: CDR1 SEHNR and CDR2 FQNEAQ (reference sequence). CDR3 size: 15 residues. The CDR3 DNA follows: TGTGCCAGCAGCTCGGACAGCTCAAATAATTTACCCCTCCACTTT. Protein product: CASSSDSSNNLPLHF.